A single sample gave rise to the 8 T cell receptor beta chains below, sequenced in a study of blood T cells in healthy people across ages. A second about 6 to 11 cycle PCR used barcoded and J-beta primers. TCRdb used MiXCR to reprocess the 5' RACE reads, holding one entry per CDR3 protein. The sample lists hundreds of thousands of distinct CDR3 sequences; less than 80% were seen once. The sequenced sample consisted of blood. These receptors came from a man aged 25-40 years in good health.

Only a few counts were recorded for this clonotype. Mismatch with germline at one junction end may stem from a read error. The rearrangement joins TRBV15 to TRBJ2-7, with D hard to call. CDR1 and CDR2 from the germline V gene are LNHNV and YYDKDF (reference sequence). The CDR3 has 11 amino acids. The CDR3 loop is CATSGDYEQYF. DNA of the CDR3: TGTGCCACCAGCGGAGACTACGAGCAGTACTTC.

The CDR3 DNA reads TGCAGTGCCCTTCGGGGGAGCTCCTACGAGCAGTACTTC. The encoded protein is CSALRGSSYEQYF. The genes are TRBV20-1 and TRBJ2-7; weak D call: TRBD2 (6 bases). V lost 6 bases, J lost 0 bases, and 12 bases lay in between. Germline CDR1 reads DFQATT; CDR2 reads SNEGSKA (reference sequence). This CDR3 contains 13 residues.

This rearrangement joins TRBV20-1 to TRBJ2-5; possibly TRBD1 or TRBD2 for D (5 bases each). The CDR3 is made up of 15 amino acids. V was clipped by 1 base and J by 0 bases, with 12 bases between them. Germline CDR1 is DFQATT and CDR2 is SNEGSKA (reference sequence). CDR3 nucleotide sequence: TGCAGTGCTAGAGCCGGGTGGGGGTACCAAGAGACCCAGTACTTC. Amino acids: CSARAGWGYQETQYF.

The rearrangement joins TRBV7-2 to TRBJ1-2; 8 bases line up with TRBD1. The germline gives CDR1 SGHTA, CDR2 FQGNSA. The V segment lost 5 bases and the J segment 3 bases; nucleotides outside the gene matches: 8. This CDR3 spans 15 amino acids. The CDR3 sequence: CASSTVTGADYGYTF. DNA of the CDR3: TGTGCCAGCAGCACGGTGACAGGGGCAGACTATGGCTACACCTTC.

This clonotype has more than one count but fewer than ten. The J gene is TRBJ1-2, the V gene TRBV7-2; D not certain. V was clipped by 3 bases and J by 6 bases, with 17 bases between them. The CDR3 spans 15 residues. CDR1 SGHTA and CDR2 FQGNSA come from the germline V gene. CDR3 coding DNA: TGTGCCAGCAGCTTTACCTCCGATCATTATGATGGCTACACCTTC. As protein: CASSFTSDHYDGYTF.

The V call is TRBV29-1, the J call TRBJ1-2, with D possibly matching TRBD1 (6 bases). V lost 2 bases and J lost 4, with 11 bases in between. This CDR3 contains 13 residues. In germline, CDR1 is SQVTM, CDR2 ANQGSEA. CDR3: CSVETQGAYGYTF. The CDR3 region has the DNA TGCAGCGTTGAAACACAGGGTGCCTATGGCTACACCTTC.

The genes are TRBV27 and TRBJ1-6; 8 bases map to TRBD1. The CDR3 is made up of 14 amino acids. The germline V gene has CDR1 MNHEY and CDR2 SMNVEV (reference sequence). The V segment lost 6 bases and the J segment 11 bases; nucleotides outside the gene matches: 9. The CDR3 coding sequence is TGTGCCAGCAGCCCAGACAGGGGTCGAGCACCCCTCCACTTT. This codes for CASSPDRGRAPLHF.

A few counts support this clonotype. The genes are TRBV6-2 or TRBV6-3 and TRBJ2-7; D gene uncertain. The germline V gene encodes CDR1 MNHEY and CDR2 SVGEGT. The CDR3 is 14 amino acids. Trimming removed 8 bases at V and 4 bases at J, with 18 bases between. The CDR3 DNA follows: TGTGCCAGCGGAGATCCCCGGACGTCTTACGAGCAGTACTTC. Translating it yields CASGDPRTSYEQYF.